What follows are 16 T cell receptor beta chains derived from one specimen sequenced in a study of blood T cell repertoires in COVID-19. The assay was immunoSEQ multiplex PCR, and TCRdb's table has in-frame clones only and misses some. This sample has about 380,000 clones, with about 85% found just once. The sample comprised peripheral blood. Every receptor here comes from a woman in her late teens or twenties with acute or convalescent COVID-19.

This chain links TRBV5-6 with TRBJ2-1; D is unresolved. With 0 bases removed from V and 5 bases from J, the gap between germline ends came to 6 bases. The CDR3 consists of 13 residues. CDR1 and CDR2 (germline): SGHDT, YYEEEE. The CDR3, as DNA: TGTGCCAGCAGCTTGGTTCAGAACAATGAGCAGTTCTTC. As protein: CASSLVQNNEQFF.

Here the CDR3 DNA reads TGTGCCAGCAGCTTGGCCCTAGGTGCGCCCCAGCATTTT. It translates to CASSLALGAPQHF. The chain combines TRBV5-4 with TRBJ1-5; D remains ambiguous. Germline CDR1 and CDR2: SGHNT and YYREEE (reference sequence). This CDR3 is built from 13 residues. The V and J ends lost 0 bases and 9 bases respectively, with 10 bases between them.

CDR3 in amino acids: CASSEESENTEAFF. The CDR3 DNA is TGCGCCAGCAGTGAGGAGAGCGAGAATACTGAAGCTTTCTTT. The chain uses TRBV10-2 and TRBJ1-1; D remains ambiguous. V lost 2 bases and J lost 5, with 12 bases in between. Germline CDR1 WSHSY, CDR2 SAAADI. The CDR3 runs to 14 residues.

This chain joins TRBV6-5 and TRBJ1-2; 7 nucleotides align to TRBD1. Per germline, CDR1 MNHEY and CDR2 SVGAGI. V was clipped by 6 bases and J by 6 bases; unmatched bases: 7. The CDR3 sequence is 13 residues long. The CDR3 here is CASRGTALDGYTF. The CDR3 bases are TGTGCCAGCAGGGGGACAGCGTTGGATGGCTACACCTTC.

This clone was observed once. The chain joins TRBV28 to TRBJ2-7, with 7 bases fitting TRBD2. Germline trimming cut 5 bases from V and 6 bases from J; bases unmatched to any gene: 13. CDR1 and CDR2 from the germline V gene are MDHEN and SYDVKM. This CDR3 comprises 15 residues. The CDR3 region is CASSPSGGRHSEQYF. The CDR3 DNA follows: TGTGCCAGCAGTCCCTCCGGCGGGAGACACAGCGAGCAGTACTTC.

The V and J genes are TRBV30 and TRBJ2-7; D is perhaps TRBD2 (6 bases). The CDR3 totals 11 residues. V was pared by 3 bases and J by 4 bases, with 7 bases between. Germline assignment: CDR1 GTSNPN and CDR2 SVGIG (reference sequence). The CDR3 reads CAWRRDYEQYF. CDR3 sequence (DNA): TGTGCCTGGAGGCGGGATTACGAGCAGTACTTC. Full variable domain (missing parts from reference TRBV30 and TRBJ2-7): SQTIHQWPATLVQPVGSPLSLECTVEGTSNPNLYWYRQAAGRGLQLLFYSVGIGQISSEVPQNLSASRPQDRQFILSSKKLLLSDSGFYLCAWRRDYEQYFGPGTRLTVT.

The chain employs TRBV19 and TRBJ1-4, with 7 bases lining up with TRBD1. The V segment lost 4 bases and the J segment 0 bases; nucleotides outside the gene matches: 5. The length of the CDR3 is 16 residues. CDR1 LNHDA and CDR2 SQIVND come from the germline V gene (reference sequence). CDR3 DNA sequence: TGTGCCAGTAGTACCCGGACAGGACCAACTAATGAAAAACTGTTTTTT. As protein: CASSTRTGPTNEKLFF.

This clone was observed a handful of times. The chain combines TRBV10-2 with TRBJ1-5; TRBD1 might be the D (6 bases). V was pared by 7 bases and J by 4 bases, with 14 bases between. Germline V lookup: CDR1 WSHSY, CDR2 SAAADI. The CDR3 consists of 14 residues. CDR3 in amino acids: CASKTGIGNQPQHF. Written as DNA, the CDR3 is TGCGCCAGCAAAACAGGGATAGGAAATCAGCCCCAGCATTTT.

The rearrangement uses TRBV4-1 and TRBJ2-1; maybe TRBD2 (5 bases). This CDR3 spans 14 amino acids. CDR1 MGHRA and CDR2 YSYEKL come from the germline V gene. With 0 bases removed from V and 10 bases from J, the gap between germline ends came to 13 bases. CDR3 protein: CASSQDPLAREQFF. The CDR3 coding sequence is TGCGCCAGCAGCCAAGATCCCCTAGCCCGAGAGCAGTTCTTC.

In DNA form, the CDR3 reads TGTGCCAGCAGCCAAGGGGAAGGGGCCGGGGAGCTGTTTTTT. Its protein product is CASSQGEGAGELFF. This rearrangement joins TRBV14 to TRBJ2-2; a weak D match, TRBD1 (5 bases). Germline CDR1 is SGHDN and CDR2 is FVKESK. The CDR3 contains 14 residues. Trimming pared 1 base from V and 6 bases from J, leaving 9 bases between.

This chain connects TRBV7-9 to TRBJ1-1; 10 bases fit TRBD1. This CDR3 is 17 amino acids long. Germline V gives CDR1 SEHNR, CDR2 FQNEAQ (reference sequence). Losses at the gene ends were 4 bases for V and 4 bases for J; bases not matched to a gene: 12. This CDR3 is CASSSWGTGAFVTEAFF. The CDR3 DNA reads as TGTGCCAGCAGCTCATGGGGGACAGGGGCGTTTGTCACTGAAGCTTTCTTT.

The gene calls are TRBV28 and TRBJ1-5; D is undetermined. V lost 11 bases and J lost 0, with 14 bases in between. Germline CDR1 MDHEN, CDR2 SYDVKM. CDR3 length equals 14 residues. As DNA, the CDR3 is TGTGCCGGAGGATCGCGGCTTAGCAATCAGCCCCAGCATTTT. Its protein is CAGGSRLSNQPQHF.

The chain is built from TRBV19 and TRBJ1-2, with D hard to call. This CDR3 contains 17 residues. V lost 5 bases to trimming and J lost 4 bases, with 23 bases between them. Germline CDR1 is LNHDA and CDR2 is SQIVND (reference sequence). As DNA, the CDR3 is TGTGCCAGTAGTCCCGAATCCGACCGGGTCACCCCCTATGGCTACACCTTC. Its translation: CASSPESDRVTPYGYTF.

The chain employs TRBV4-1 and TRBJ1-4; the D gene is possibly TRBD1 (6 bases). The CDR3 sequence is 15 residues long. The germline CDR1 and CDR2 sequences are MGHRA and YSYEKL. V was trimmed by 4 bases and J by 5 bases, leaving 14 bases between them. The CDR3 here is CASSLLTGSNEKLFF. CDR3 nucleotides: TGCGCCAGCAGCCTTCTTACAGGGTCCAATGAAAAACTGTTTTTT.

This chain joins TRBV30 and TRBJ1-2; 10 bases are shared with TRBD1. With 3 bases clipped from V and 1 base from J, the junction kept 2 bases outside the gene matches. The CDR3 is 14 residues long. CDR1 is GTSNPN, CDR2 SVGIG, per germline (reference sequence). CDR3 in amino acids: CAWSGTGDNYGYTF. The DNA of the CDR3 is TGTGCCTGGAGCGGGACAGGGGATAACTATGGCTACACCTTC.

The chain carries TRBV7-3 and TRBJ1-3, with 8 bases aligning to TRBD1. The CDR3 covers 15 residues. The junction had 5 bases not matched to a gene; V was cut back by 5 bases and J by 2 bases. The germline V gene encodes CDR1 SGHTA and CDR2 FQGTGA. This CDR3 is CASSADRVPGNTIYF. CDR3 in DNA: TGTGCCAGCAGCGCGGACAGGGTGCCTGGAAACACCATATATTTT.